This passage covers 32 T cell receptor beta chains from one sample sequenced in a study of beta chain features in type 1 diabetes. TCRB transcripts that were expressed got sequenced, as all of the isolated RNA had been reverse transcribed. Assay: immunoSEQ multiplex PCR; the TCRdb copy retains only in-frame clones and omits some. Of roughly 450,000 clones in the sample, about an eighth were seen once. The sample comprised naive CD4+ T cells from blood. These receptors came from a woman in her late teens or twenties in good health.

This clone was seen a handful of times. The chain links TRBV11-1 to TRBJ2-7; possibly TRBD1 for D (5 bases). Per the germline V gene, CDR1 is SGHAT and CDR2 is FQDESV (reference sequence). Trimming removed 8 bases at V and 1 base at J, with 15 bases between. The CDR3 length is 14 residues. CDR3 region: CASANTKGSYEQYV. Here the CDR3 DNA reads TGTGCCAGCGCAAATACCAAGGGGTCCTACGAGCAGTACGTC.

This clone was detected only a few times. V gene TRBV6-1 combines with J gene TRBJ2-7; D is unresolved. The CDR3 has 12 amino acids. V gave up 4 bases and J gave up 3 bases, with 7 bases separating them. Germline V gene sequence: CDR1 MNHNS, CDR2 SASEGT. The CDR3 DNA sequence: TGTGCCAGCAGTGTAAGCCTCTACGAGCAGTACGTC. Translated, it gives CASSVSLYEQYV.

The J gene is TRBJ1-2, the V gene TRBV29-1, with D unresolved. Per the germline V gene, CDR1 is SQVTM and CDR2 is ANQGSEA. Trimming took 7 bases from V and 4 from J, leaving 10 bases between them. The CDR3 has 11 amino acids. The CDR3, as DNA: TGCAGCGAACAAAGTCCCTATGGCTACACCTTC. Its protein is CSEQSPYGYTF.

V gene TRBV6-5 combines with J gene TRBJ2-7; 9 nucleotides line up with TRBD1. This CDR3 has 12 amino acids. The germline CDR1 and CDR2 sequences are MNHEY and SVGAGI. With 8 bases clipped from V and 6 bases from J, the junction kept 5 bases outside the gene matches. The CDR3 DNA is TGTGCCAGCTGGGACAGGGTCGCCGAGCAGTACTTC. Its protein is CASWDRVAEQYF.

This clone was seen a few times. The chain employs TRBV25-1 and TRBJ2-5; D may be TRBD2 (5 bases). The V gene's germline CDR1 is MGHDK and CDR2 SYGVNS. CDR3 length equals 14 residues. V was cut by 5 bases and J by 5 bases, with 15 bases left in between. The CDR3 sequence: CASSLREVRETQYF. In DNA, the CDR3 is TGTGCCAGCAGTTTGAGGGAAGTTCGGGAGACCCAGTACTTC.

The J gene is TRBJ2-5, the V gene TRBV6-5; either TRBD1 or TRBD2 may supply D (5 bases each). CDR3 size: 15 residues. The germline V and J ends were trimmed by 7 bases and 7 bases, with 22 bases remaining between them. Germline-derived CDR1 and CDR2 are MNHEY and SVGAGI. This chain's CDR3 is CASTPEGWGSRTQYF. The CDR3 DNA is TGTGCCAGCACCCCTGAGGGGTGGGGATCAAGGACCCAGTACTTC.

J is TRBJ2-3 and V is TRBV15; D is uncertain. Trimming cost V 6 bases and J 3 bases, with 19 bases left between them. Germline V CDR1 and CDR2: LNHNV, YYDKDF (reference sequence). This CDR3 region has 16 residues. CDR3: CATRRAGTVPTDTQYF. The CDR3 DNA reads TGTGCCACCAGGCGAGCCGGAACAGTACCTACAGATACGCAGTATTTT. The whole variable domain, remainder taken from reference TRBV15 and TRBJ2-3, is DAMVIQNPRYQVTQFGKPVTLSCSQTLNHNVMYWYQQKSSQAPKLLFHYYDKDFNNEADTPDNFQSRRPNTSFCFLDIRSPGLGDTAMYLCATRRAGTVPTDTQYFGPGTRLTVL.

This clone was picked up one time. The CDR3 DNA is TGTGCCAGCAGCCCCTGGGGGAATGAGCAGTTCTTC. Translation: CASSPWGNEQFF. This rearrangement joins TRBV7-8 to TRBJ2-1; D may correspond to TRBD1 or TRBD2 (5 bases each). Trimming stripped 5 bases from V and 7 bases from J, with 9 bases between. Germline loops: CDR1 SGHVS, CDR2 FQNEAQ. This CDR3 contains 12 residues.

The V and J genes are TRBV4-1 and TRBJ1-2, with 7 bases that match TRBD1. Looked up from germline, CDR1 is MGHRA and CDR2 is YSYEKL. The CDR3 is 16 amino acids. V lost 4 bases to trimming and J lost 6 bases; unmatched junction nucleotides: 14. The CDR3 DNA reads TGCGCCAGCAGCCGGGGGACAGTTTTCGGGTATGATGGCTACACCTTC. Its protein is CASSRGTVFGYDGYTF.

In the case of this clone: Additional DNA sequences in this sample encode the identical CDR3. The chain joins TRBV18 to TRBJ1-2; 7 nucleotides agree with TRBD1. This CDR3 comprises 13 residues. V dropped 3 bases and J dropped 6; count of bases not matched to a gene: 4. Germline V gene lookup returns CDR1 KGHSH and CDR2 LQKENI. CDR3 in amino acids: CASSPRTGDGYTF. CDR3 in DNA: TGTGCCAGCTCACCCAGGACAGGAGATGGCTACACCTTC.

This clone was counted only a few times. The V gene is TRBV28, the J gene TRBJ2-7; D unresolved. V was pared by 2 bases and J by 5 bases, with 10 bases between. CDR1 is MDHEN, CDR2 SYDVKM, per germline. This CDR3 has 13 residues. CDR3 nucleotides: TGTGCCAGCAGTTTACGGGCCTTGGACGAGCAGTACTTC. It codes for CASSLRALDEQYF.

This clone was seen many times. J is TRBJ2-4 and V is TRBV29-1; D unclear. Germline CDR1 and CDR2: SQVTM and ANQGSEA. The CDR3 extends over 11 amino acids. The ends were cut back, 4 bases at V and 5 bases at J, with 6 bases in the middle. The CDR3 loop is CSVVPENIQYF. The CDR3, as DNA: TGCAGCGTTGTACCGGAAAACATTCAGTACTTC.

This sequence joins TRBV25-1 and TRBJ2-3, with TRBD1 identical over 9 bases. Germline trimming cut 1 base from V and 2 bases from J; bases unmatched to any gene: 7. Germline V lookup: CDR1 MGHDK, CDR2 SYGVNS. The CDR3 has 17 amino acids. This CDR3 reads CASSESLTGGLTDTQYF. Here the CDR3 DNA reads TGTGCCAGCAGTGAATCTTTGACAGGGGGTCTCACAGATACGCAGTATTTT.

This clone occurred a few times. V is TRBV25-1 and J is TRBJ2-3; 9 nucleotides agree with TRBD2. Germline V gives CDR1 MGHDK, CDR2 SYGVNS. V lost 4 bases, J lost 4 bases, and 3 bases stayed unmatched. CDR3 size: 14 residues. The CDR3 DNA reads TGTGCCAGCAGTGTAGCGGGAGCAGCAGATACGCAGTATTTT. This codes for CASSVAGAADTQYF.

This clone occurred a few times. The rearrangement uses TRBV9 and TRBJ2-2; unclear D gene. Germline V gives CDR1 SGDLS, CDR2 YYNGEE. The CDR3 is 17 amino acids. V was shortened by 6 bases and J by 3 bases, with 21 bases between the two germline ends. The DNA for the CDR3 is TGTGCCAGCACCATATCCCCGGGCCATCGGGACACCGGGGAGCTGTTTTTT. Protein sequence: CASTISPGHRDTGELFF.

CDR3 loop: CASSLASPSGDTQYF. DNA of the CDR3: TGTGCCAGCAGCTTAGCGAGCCCCAGTGGGGATACGCAGTATTTT. The rearrangement uses TRBV7-9 and TRBJ2-3; D gene uncertain. Deletions cut 0 bases from V and 6 bases from J, with 13 bases between. CDR3 size: 15 residues. Per germline, CDR1 SEHNR and CDR2 FQNEAQ (reference sequence).

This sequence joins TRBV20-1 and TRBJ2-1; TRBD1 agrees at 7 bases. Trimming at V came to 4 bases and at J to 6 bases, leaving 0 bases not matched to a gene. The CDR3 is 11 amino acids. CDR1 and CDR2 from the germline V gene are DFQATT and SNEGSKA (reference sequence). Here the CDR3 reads CSATGGNEQFF. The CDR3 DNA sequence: TGCAGTGCTACAGGGGGCAATGAGCAGTTCTTC.

The CDR3 sequence is CASRIGAGGTDTQYF. CDR3 coding DNA: TGTGCCAGCAGAATCGGAGCGGGAGGGACAGATACGCAGTATTTT. V usage is TRBV7-3 and J usage is TRBJ2-3; TRBD2 matches 10 bases. The CDR3 extends over 15 amino acids. The V gene's germline CDR1 is SGHTA and CDR2 FQGTGA. Unmatched junction bases numbered 6, after V lost 6 bases and J lost 3 bases.

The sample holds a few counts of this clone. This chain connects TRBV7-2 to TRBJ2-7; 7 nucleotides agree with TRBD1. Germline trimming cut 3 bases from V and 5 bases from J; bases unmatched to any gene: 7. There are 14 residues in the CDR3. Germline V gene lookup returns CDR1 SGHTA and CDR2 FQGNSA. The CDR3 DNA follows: TGTGCCAGCAGCTTTCCGGGACAGCGACACGAGCAGTACTTC. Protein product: CASSFPGQRHEQYF.

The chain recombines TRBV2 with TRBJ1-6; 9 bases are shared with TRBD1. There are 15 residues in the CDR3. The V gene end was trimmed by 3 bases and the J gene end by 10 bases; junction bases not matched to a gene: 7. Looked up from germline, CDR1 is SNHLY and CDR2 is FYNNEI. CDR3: CASSDEGQGRSPLHF. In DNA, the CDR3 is TGTGCCAGCAGTGATGAAGGACAGGGGCGATCACCCCTCCACTTT. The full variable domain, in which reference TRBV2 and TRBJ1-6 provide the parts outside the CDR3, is EPEVTQTPSHQVTQMGQEVILRCVPISNHLYFYWYRQILGQKVEFLVSFYNNEISEKSEIFDDQFSVERPDGSNFTLKIRSTKLEDSAMYFCASSDEGQGRSPLHFGNGTRLTVT.

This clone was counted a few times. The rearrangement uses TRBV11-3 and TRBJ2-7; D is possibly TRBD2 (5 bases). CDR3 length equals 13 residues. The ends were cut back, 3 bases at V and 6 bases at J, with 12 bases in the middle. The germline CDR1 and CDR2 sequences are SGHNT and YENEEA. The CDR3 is CASSFSLSGEQYF. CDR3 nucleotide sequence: TGTGCCAGCAGCTTTTCCCTGAGCGGCGAGCAGTACTTC.

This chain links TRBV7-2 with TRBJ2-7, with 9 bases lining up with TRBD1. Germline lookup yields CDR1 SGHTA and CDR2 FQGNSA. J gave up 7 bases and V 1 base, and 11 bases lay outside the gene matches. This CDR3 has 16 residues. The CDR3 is CASSLGPYRGHSEQYF. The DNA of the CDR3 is TGTGCCAGCAGCTTAGGTCCATACAGGGGGCATTCGGAGCAGTACTTC.

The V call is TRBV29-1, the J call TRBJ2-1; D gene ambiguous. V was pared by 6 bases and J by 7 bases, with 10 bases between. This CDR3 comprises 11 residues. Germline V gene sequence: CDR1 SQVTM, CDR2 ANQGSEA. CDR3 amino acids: CSVMKMNEQFF. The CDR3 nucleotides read TGCAGCGTAATGAAGATGAATGAGCAGTTCTTC.

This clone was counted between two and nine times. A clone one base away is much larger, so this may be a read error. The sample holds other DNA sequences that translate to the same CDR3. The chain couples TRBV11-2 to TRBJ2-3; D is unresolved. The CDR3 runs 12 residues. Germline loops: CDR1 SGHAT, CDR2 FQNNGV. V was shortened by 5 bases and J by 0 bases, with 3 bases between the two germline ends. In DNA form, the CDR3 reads TGTGCCAGCAGCCTAAGCACAGATACGCAGTATTTT. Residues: CASSLSTDTQYF. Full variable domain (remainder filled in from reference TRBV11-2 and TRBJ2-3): EAGVAQSPRYKIIEKRQSVAFWCNPISGHATLYWYQQILGQGPKLLIQFQNNGVVDDSQLPKDRFSAERLKGVDSTLKIQPAKLEDSAVYLCASSLSTDTQYFGPGTRLTVL.

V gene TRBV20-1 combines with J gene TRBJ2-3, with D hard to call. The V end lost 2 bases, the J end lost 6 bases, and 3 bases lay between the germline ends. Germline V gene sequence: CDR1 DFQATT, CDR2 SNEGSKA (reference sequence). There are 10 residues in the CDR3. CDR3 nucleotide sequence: TGCAGTGCTAGATTCGATACGCAGTATTTT. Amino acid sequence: CSARFDTQYF.

This CDR3 reads CASSNRDPDIDTQYF. The CDR3, as DNA: TGTGCCAGCAGTAACCGGGACCCAGACATAGATACGCAGTATTTT. This sequence joins TRBV6-5 and TRBJ2-3, with D perhaps being TRBD1 or TRBD2 (5 bases each). Trimming pared 5 bases from V and 5 bases from J, leaving 17 bases between. The CDR3 sequence is 15 residues long. Germline V gene sequence: CDR1 MNHEY, CDR2 SVGAGI.

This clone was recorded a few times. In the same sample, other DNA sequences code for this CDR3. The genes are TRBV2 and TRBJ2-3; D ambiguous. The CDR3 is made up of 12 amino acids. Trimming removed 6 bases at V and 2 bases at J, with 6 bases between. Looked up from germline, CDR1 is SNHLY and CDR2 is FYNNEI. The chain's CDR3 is CASRTDTDTQYF. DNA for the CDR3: TGTGCCAGCAGAACTGACACAGATACGCAGTATTTT. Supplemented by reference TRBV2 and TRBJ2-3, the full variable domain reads EPEVTQTPSHQVTQMGQEVILRCVPISNHLYFYWYRQILGQKVEFLVSFYNNEISEKSEIFDDQFSVERPDGSNFTLKIRSTKLEDSAMYFCASRTDTDTQYFGPGTRLTVL.

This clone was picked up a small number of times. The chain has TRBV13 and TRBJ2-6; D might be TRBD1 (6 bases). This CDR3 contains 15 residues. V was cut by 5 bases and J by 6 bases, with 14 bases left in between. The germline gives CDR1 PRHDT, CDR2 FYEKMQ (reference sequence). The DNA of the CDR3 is TGTGCCAGCAGCGATAAAAACAGGGTGGCCAACGTCCTGACTTTC. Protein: CASSDKNRVANVLTF.

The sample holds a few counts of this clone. The CDR3 here is CSVVRQTSTDTQYF. The CDR3, as DNA: TGCAGCGTTGTACGCCAGACTAGCACAGATACGCAGTATTTT. The rearrangement links TRBV29-1 to TRBJ2-3; D is undetermined. The germline V gene has CDR1 SQVTM and CDR2 ANQGSEA. The CDR3 loop spans 14 amino acids. Trimming left V 4 bases short and J 0 bases short, with 11 bases between.

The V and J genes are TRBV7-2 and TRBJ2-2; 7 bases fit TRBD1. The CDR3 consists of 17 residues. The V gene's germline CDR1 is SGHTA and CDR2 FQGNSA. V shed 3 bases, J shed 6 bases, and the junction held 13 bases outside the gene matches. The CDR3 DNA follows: TGTGCCAGCAGCTTTGGGCAGGGGGTTATCTATGCCGGGGAGCTGTTTTTT. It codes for CASSFGQGVIYAGELFF.

CDR3 DNA: TGTGCCAGCAGCTTGACGCGGGGAGATCTACAAGAGCAGTACTTC. It translates to CASSLTRGDLQEQYF. The chain employs TRBV7-2 and TRBJ2-7; tentatively, D is TRBD2 (6 bases). Trimming removed 3 bases from V and 7 bases from J, with 19 bases in between. Germline loops: CDR1 SGHTA, CDR2 FQGNSA. CDR3 length: 15 amino acids. Combining the CDR3 with reference TRBV7-2 and TRBJ2-7 gives the whole variable domain GAGVSQSPSNKVTEKGKDVELRCDPISGHTALYWYRQSLGQGLEFLIYFQGNSAPDKSGLPSDRFSAERTGGSVSTLTIQRTQQEDSAVYLCASSLTRGDLQEQYFGPGTRLTVT.

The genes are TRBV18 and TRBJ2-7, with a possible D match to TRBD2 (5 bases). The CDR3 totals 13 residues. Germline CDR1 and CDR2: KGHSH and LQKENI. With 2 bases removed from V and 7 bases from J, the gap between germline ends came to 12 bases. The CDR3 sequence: CASSPAGTGEQYV. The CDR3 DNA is TGTGCCAGCTCACCAGCCGGTACGGGGGAGCAGTACGTC.